Following are 23 T cell receptor beta chains from one sample sequenced in a study of a mutant IDH1 vaccine in newly diagnosed glioma. TCRdb's table, derived via immunoSEQ multiplex PCR, lists solely in-frame clones and lacks some. The sample lists about 34,000 clones, 80% to 85% seen once, with more than 8.5% in the top ten. As for time point: baseline, week 1 (first vaccination visit). Treatment meaning: pre-vaccination baseline after standard-of-care therapy. Sequenced material: peripheral blood mononuclear cells (PBMCs), taken from a glioma patient treated with radiotherapy, temozolomide or both. The origin of the receptors is a man between 50 and 59 years old with glioma. Some clones in this sample may be carry-over from other donors' samples.

Of note for this clone: The conserved phenylalanine or tryptophan is not found at the CDR3 terminus, so this likely reflects a read error. It is unclear where the CDR3 begins or ends on the DNA, so no DNA is shown, and the CDR3 is as TCRdb lists it. This sequence joins TRBV6-4 and TRBJ2-4; the table calls TRBD2, which could not be checked here. CDR1 and CDR2 (germline): MRHNA, SNTAGT. The length of the CDR3 is 9 amino acids, counting both ends. Here the CDR3 reads CASSDLKRE.

The chain joins TRBV2 to TRBJ1-1; D ambiguous. CDR1 and CDR2 (germline): SNHLY, FYNNEI. V lost 7 bases, J lost 3 bases, and 15 bases lay in between. CDR3 size: 14 residues. The CDR3 loop is CASIPTDAYTEAFF. The CDR3, as DNA: TGTGCCAGCATACCCACGGACGCTTACACTGAAGCTTTCTTT.

The table lists this clone with a count of one. The chain recombines TRBV19 with TRBJ2-1, with 8 bases identical to TRBD2. CDR1 and CDR2 from the germline V gene are LNHDA and SQIVND (reference sequence). Trimming at V came to 7 bases and at J to 8 bases, leaving 13 bases not matched to a gene. The CDR3 loop spans 15 amino acids. The CDR3 DNA reads TGTGCCAGTACCCTCTCGGGAGGGCCTTTCGATGAGCAGTTCTTC. Translating it yields CASTLSGGPFDEQFF.

The J gene is TRBJ2-7, the V gene TRBV5-4; D gene uncertain. Germline-derived CDR1 and CDR2 are SGHNT and YYREEE (reference sequence). Deletions cut 5 bases from V and 7 bases from J, with 16 bases between. The CDR3 consists of 13 residues. The CDR3 coding sequence is TGTGCCAGCAGATCAGACCCGGCGAGGGAGCAGTACTTC. This gives the protein CASRSDPAREQYF.

The J gene is TRBJ1-2, the V gene TRBV7-9, with D possibly being TRBD1 (6 bases). V gave up 5 bases and J gave up 4 bases, with 20 bases separating them. Looked up from germline, CDR1 is SEHNR and CDR2 is FQNEAQ (reference sequence). The CDR3 totals 16 residues. CDR3 DNA: TGTGCCAGCAGCGGGGACAAGAGGGGGGAGTCCTATGGCTACACCTTC. As protein: CASSGDKRGESYGYTF.

The chain combines TRBV7-2 with TRBJ2-5, with a tentative D call TRBD1 (5 bases). The germline V and J ends were trimmed by 1 base and 5 bases, with 8 bases remaining between them. Germline CDR1 SGHTA, CDR2 FQGNSA. The CDR3 length is 13 residues. CDR3 sequence: CASSLGRVETQYF. CDR3 coding DNA: TGTGCCAGCAGCTTAGGCAGGGTGGAGACCCAGTACTTC. Full variable domain (outside the CDR3, taken from reference TRBV7-2 and TRBJ2-5): GAGVSQSPSNKVTEKGKDVELRCDPISGHTALYWYRQSLGQGLEFLIYFQGNSAPDKSGLPSDRFSAERTGGSVSTLTIQRTQQEDSAVYLCASSLGRVETQYFGPGTRLLVL.

This clone was observed a single time. The genes are TRBV6-5 and TRBJ1-1; 8 positions agree with TRBD1. This CDR3 comprises 13 residues. With 8 bases clipped from V and 11 bases from J, the junction kept 13 bases outside the gene matches. Germline assignment: CDR1 MNHEY and CDR2 SVGAGI. The CDR3 spells CASGRQGRSAAFF. The CDR3 DNA reads as TGTGCCAGCGGTCGACAGGGGCGGTCCGCGGCTTTCTTT.

The chain carries TRBV9 and TRBJ2-2; 9 bases line up with TRBD1. Trimming took 3 bases from V and 6 from J; bases not matched to a gene: 18. The CDR3 runs to 19 residues. Germline V gene sequence: CDR1 SGDLS, CDR2 YYNGEE. CDR3 sequence (DNA): TGTGCCAGCAGCGCAGTTTCGCCCGGGACAGGGTTGTTTGCCGGGGAGCTGTTTTTT. Translated, it gives CASSAVSPGTGLFAGELFF. The variable domain in full, completed from reference TRBV9 and TRBJ2-2, reads DSGVTQTPKHLITATGQRVTLRCSPRSGDLSVYWYQQSLDQGLQFLIQYYNGEERAKGNILERFSAQQFPDLHSELNLSSLELGDSALYFCASSAVSPGTGLFAGELFFGEGSRLTVL.

V gene TRBV19 combines with J gene TRBJ2-7; tentatively, D is TRBD1 (7 bases). There are 14 residues in the CDR3. Germline assignment: CDR1 LNHDA and CDR2 SQIVND (reference sequence). The V gene lost 6 bases and the J gene lost 3 bases, with 15 bases spanning the gap. The DNA for the CDR3 is TGTGCCAGTAGCCGAACAGGGGAGGACTACGAGCAGTACTTC. Its protein product is CASSRTGEDYEQYF. Full variable domain (missing parts from reference TRBV19 and TRBJ2-7): DGGITQSPKYLFRKEGQNVTLSCEQNLNHDAMYWYRQDPGQGLRLIYYSQIVNDFQKGDIAEGYSVSREKKESFPLTVTSAQKNPTAFYLCASSRTGEDYEQYFGPGTRLTVT.

This chain uses TRBV7-8 with TRBJ1-2, with D unclear. Germline lookup yields CDR1 SGHVS and CDR2 FQNEAQ. The length of the CDR3 is 13 residues. V shed 2 bases and J shed 2 bases, with 6 bases lying between them. DNA for the CDR3: TGTGCCAGCAGCTTATGGCAGAACTATGGCTACACCTTC. This sequence encodes CASSLWQNYGYTF.

This chain connects TRBV19 to TRBJ2-5, with D hard to call. The CDR3 covers 14 residues. Trimming cost V 4 bases and J 5 bases, with 14 bases left between them. CDR1 and CDR2 from the germline V gene are LNHDA and SQIVND (reference sequence). CDR3 sequence (DNA): TGTGCCAGTAGTAATATACCTCCCGGGGAGACCCAGTACTTC. It specifies CASSNIPPGETQYF.

The J gene is TRBJ1-2, the V gene TRBV6-6; D perhaps matches TRBD1 (5 bases). CDR3 length: 14 amino acids. Germline loops: CDR1 MNHNY, CDR2 SVGAGI (reference sequence). Trimming left V 0 bases short and J 7 bases short, with 12 bases between. Here the CDR3 reads CASSYSQGGSGYTF. For the CDR3, the DNA is TGTGCCAGCAGTTACTCCCAGGGCGGGAGTGGCTACACCTTC.

This clone is a singleton in its sample. J is TRBJ2-2 and V is TRBV15; possibly TRBD1 for D (6 bases). The germline gives CDR1 LNHNV, CDR2 YYDKDF (reference sequence). The CDR3 sequence is 15 residues long. The V gene lost 8 bases and the J gene lost 0 bases, with 13 bases spanning the gap. The CDR3 nucleotides read TGTGCCACCGGCCGTGGGGACACGAACACCGGGGAGCTGTTTTTT. Protein: CATGRGDTNTGELFF.

This rearrangement joins TRBV11-3 to TRBJ1-1; D possibly corresponds to TRBD1 (5 bases). From germline, CDR1 is SGHNT and CDR2 YENEEA. This CDR3 is 13 amino acids long. V lost 5 bases and J lost 8, with 15 bases in between. The CDR3 bases are TGTGCCAGCAGCCCCCCCGGGACCCCAGAAGCTTTCTTT. Encoded protein: CASSPPGTPEAFF.

The chain combines TRBV7-2 with TRBJ1-2, with a possible D match to TRBD1 (6 bases). Germline V gene data show CDR1 as SGHTA and CDR2 as FQGNSA. V lost 4 bases and J lost 8, with 14 bases in between. The CDR3 has 13 amino acids. In DNA, the CDR3 is TGTGCCAGCAGCTCCAGCAGGGGAGGAGGCTACACCTTC. Its translation: CASSSSRGGGYTF.

This clone was seen a few times. V gene TRBV2 combines with J gene TRBJ1-1, with a weak D call TRBD1 (6 bases). CDR1 is SNHLY, CDR2 FYNNEI, per germline. V lost 8 bases to trimming and J lost 4 bases, with 14 bases between them. The CDR3 is 13 residues long. Here the CDR3 DNA reads TGTGCCAGCGGAAACAGGGACTTCACTGAAGCTTTCTTT. Translating it yields CASGNRDFTEAFF.

The J gene is TRBJ1-3, the V gene TRBV5-1; D remains unclear. The V end was cut by 0 bases, the J end by 0 bases, with 7 bases between. This CDR3 contains 15 residues. Looked up from germline, CDR1 is SGHRS and CDR2 is YFSETQ. CDR3 coding DNA: TGCGCCAGCAGCTTGGAAGGAGACTCTGGAAACACCATATATTTT. Protein product: CASSLEGDSGNTIYF. The full variable domain, with the rest looked up from reference TRBV5-1 and TRBJ1-3, is KAGVTQTPRYLIKTRGQQVTLSCSPISGHRSVSWYQQTPGQGLQFLFEYFSETQRNKGNFPGRFSGRQFSNSRSEMNVSTLELGDSALYLCASSLEGDSGNTIYFGEGSWLTVV.

The rearrangement links TRBV11-2 to TRBJ2-7; D is undetermined. Germline V gene lookup returns CDR1 SGHAT and CDR2 FQNNGV. This CDR3 has 12 residues. V was clipped by 2 bases and J by 3 bases, with 5 bases between them. Written as DNA, the CDR3 is TGTGCCAGCAGCTTACTAGGCTACGAGCAGTACTTC. Residues: CASSLLGYEQYF.

The gene calls are TRBV18 and TRBJ1-1, with TRBD1 as a possible D gene (5 bases). The CDR3 loop spans 16 amino acids. V was clipped by 3 bases and J by 1 base, with 15 bases between them. Per germline, CDR1 KGHSH and CDR2 LQKENI. CDR3 in DNA: TGTGCCAGCTCACCGGCAGGGTTTGCGGGGAACACTGAAGCTTTCTTT. This codes for CASSPAGFAGNTEAFF.

V and J are TRBV5-1 and TRBJ2-7, with 7 nucleotides matching TRBD1. The germline V gene encodes CDR1 SGHRS and CDR2 YFSETQ. The CDR3 runs to 14 residues. The ends lost 4 bases at V and 2 bases at J; junction bases unmatched: 6. CDR3 protein: CASSVGQLTYEQYF. CDR3 in DNA: TGCGCCAGCAGCGTGGGACAGTTAACCTACGAGCAGTACTTC.

V is TRBV5-1 and J is TRBJ2-7, with 9 bases aligning to TRBD1. Trimming took 3 bases from V and 1 from J; bases not matched to a gene: 2. Germline CDR1 SGHRS, CDR2 YFSETQ. The CDR3 is made up of 14 amino acids. The CDR3 DNA reads TGCGCCAGCAGCTCGGGGACAGGGTCCTACGAGCAGTACTTC. This codes for CASSSGTGSYEQYF.

The V and J genes are TRBV5-5 and TRBJ2-7; possible D gene TRBD1, 5 bases. The CDR3 length is 15 residues. V gave up 0 bases and J gave up 2 bases, with 12 bases separating them. The germline V gene encodes CDR1 SGHKS and CDR2 YYEKEE (reference sequence). CDR3 region: CASSLAVAGTYEQYF. CDR3 in DNA: TGTGCCAGCAGCTTGGCCGTGGCAGGGACCTACGAGCAGTACTTC.

J is TRBJ1-5 and V is TRBV2, with D unclear. Germline V gene sequence: CDR1 SNHLY, CDR2 FYNNEI. V lost 7 bases and J lost 9, with 16 bases in between. The CDR3 sequence is 13 residues long. The CDR3: CASTGLMDGPQHF. DNA of the CDR3: TGTGCCAGCACTGGACTGATGGACGGGCCCCAGCATTTT.